This T cell receptor (beta chain) was sequenced for a study of cytomegalovirus exposure and HLA in healthy donors. Regarding the study as a whole: In vitro data verified a few CMV-associated chains as specific for CMV antigens. Most TCR sequences were uncommon, yet certain public TCRs appeared in many donors.

The germline gives CDR1 SGHKS, CDR2 YYEKEE (reference sequence). V lost 1 base to trimming and J lost 4 bases, with 12 bases between them. CDR3 length: 15 residues. Details on this clone: Its antigen is as yet unknown.

The method was immunoSEQ multiplex PCR; TCRdb's version includes in-frame clones alone and lacks a portion of them. Of around 120,000 clones listed, 75% to 90% are singletons. The source material was PBMCs. V gene TRBV5-5 combines with J gene TRBJ2-1; the D is unclear. The clonotype originates from a man in his late teens or twenties in good health and CMV-seropositive. CDR3 in DNA: TGTGCCAGCAGCTTGTCGTCCTTGAGATACAATGAGCAGTTCTTC. Encoded protein: CASSLSSLRYNEQFF.